Shown below are 26 T cell receptor beta chains from a single sample sequenced in a study of early T cells in non-severe SARS-CoV-2 infection. TCRdb re-called the 5' RACE reads through MiXCR, storing one row per CDR3 protein. The sample lists more than 80,000 distinct CDR3 sequences, roughly 15% occurring once. Source material: whole blood. These receptors originate from an adult who was a healthcare worker with PCR-confirmed SARS-CoV-2 infection or an uninfected control (not recorded which).

This clonotype was recorded many times. The genes are TRBV29-1 and TRBJ1-6, with TRBD1 matching 8 bases. Germline V lookup: CDR1 SQVTM, CDR2 ANQGSEA. The CDR3 totals 17 residues. The V gene end was trimmed by 1 base and the J gene end by 2 bases; junction bases not matched to a gene: 7. The CDR3 coding sequence is TGCAGCGTTGAAGGCAGGGGGCGCATGCCCTATAATTCACCCCTCCACTTT. Translation: CSVEGRGRMPYNSPLHF. Using reference TRBV29-1 and TRBJ1-6 for the parts outside the CDR3, the full variable domain is SAVISQKPSRDICQRGTSLTIQCQVDSQVTMMFWYRQQPGQSLTLIATANQGSEATYESGFVIDKFPISRPNLTFSTLTVSNMSPEDSSIYLCSVEGRGRMPYNSPLHFGNGTRLTVT.

The chain combines TRBV5-1 with TRBJ1-5; the D gene is possibly TRBD1 (6 bases). The length of the CDR3 is 15 residues. The V end lost 3 bases, the J end lost 3 bases, and 13 bases lay between the germline ends. Germline CDR1 SGHRS, CDR2 YFSETQ. The CDR3: CASSWAGGLNQPQHF. CDR3 sequence (DNA): TGCGCCAGCAGCTGGGCCGGGGGCCTCAATCAGCCCCAGCATTTT.

This clonotype was picked up a small number of times. The J gene is TRBJ2-3, the V gene TRBV18; D is undetermined. Germline CDR1 KGHSH, CDR2 LQKENI. There are 16 residues in the CDR3. V was trimmed by 6 bases and J by 0 bases, leaving 16 bases between them. Here the CDR3 reads CASSLLITSSTDTQYF. For the CDR3, the DNA is TGTGCCAGCTCGCTCCTCATAACTTCTAGCACAGATACGCAGTATTTT. Combining the CDR3 with reference TRBV18 and TRBJ2-3 gives the whole variable domain NAGVMQNPRHLVRRRGQEARLRCSPMKGHSHVYWYRQLPEEGLKFMVYLQKENIIDESGMPKERFSAEFPKEGPSILRIQQVVRGDSAAYFCASSLLITSSTDTQYFGPGTRLTVL.

CDR3 bases: TGCGCCAGCAGTGGGATCAACTCCTACGAGCAGTACTTC. This encodes CASSGINSYEQYF. This chain links TRBV10-2 with TRBJ2-7; D is unclear. Germline V gene lookup returns CDR1 WSHSY and CDR2 SAAADI. Trimming removed 4 bases at V and 0 bases at J, with 7 bases between. This CDR3 is built from 13 residues.

This rearrangement joins TRBV15 to TRBJ2-7, with 10 positions matching TRBD1. This CDR3 comprises 15 residues. CDR1 is LNHNV, CDR2 YYDKDF, per germline (reference sequence). V lost 3 bases to trimming and J lost 0 bases; unmatched junction nucleotides: 2. The CDR3 is CATSRGQGISYEQYF. The CDR3 region has the DNA TGTGCCACCAGCAGGGGACAGGGGATCTCCTACGAGCAGTACTTC.

This chain uses TRBV7-2 with TRBJ2-3, with TRBD2 identical over 10 bases. The CDR3 loop spans 16 amino acids. V gave up 5 bases and J gave up 4 bases; unmatched junction bases: 9. Per the germline V gene, CDR1 is SGHTA and CDR2 is FQGNSA. CDR3 in amino acids: CASSRQRGGPPDTQYF. Here the CDR3 DNA reads TGTGCCAGCAGCCGTCAGCGGGGGGGCCCACCAGATACGCAGTATTTT.

This clonotype has only a few counts. The rearrangement uses TRBV27 and TRBJ2-3; no firm D call. CDR1 MNHEY and CDR2 SMNVEV come from the germline V gene (reference sequence). The germline V and J ends were trimmed by 6 bases and 0 bases, with 7 bases remaining between them. The CDR3 is made up of 13 amino acids. CDR3 DNA: TGTGCCAGCAGATTACTTAGCACAGATACGCAGTATTTT. This translates into CASRLLSTDTQYF.

This chain's CDR3 is CASSPAGPRGPGELFF. Written as DNA, the CDR3 is TGTGCCAGCAGCCCCGCGGGGCCACGGGGTCCCGGGGAGCTGTTTTTT. The chain carries TRBV7-2 and TRBJ2-2; D may be TRBD2 (6 bases). Germline values: CDR1 SGHTA, CDR2 FQGNSA. V lost 5 bases, J lost 6 bases, and 19 bases lay in between. The CDR3 is 16 residues long.

This clonotype appeared a few times. V usage is TRBV9 and J usage is TRBJ2-1; tentatively, D is TRBD1 or TRBD2 (6 bases each). V lost 3 bases to trimming and J lost 3 bases, with 10 bases between them. The germline V gene has CDR1 SGDLS and CDR2 YYNGEE. The CDR3 runs to 14 residues. CDR3 DNA: TGTGCCAGCAGCGCGGGGGCGGGCTACAATGAGCAGTTCTTC. Residues: CASSAGAGYNEQFF.

The CDR3 coding sequence is TGCAGCGTAGACAGGGGGGATTACAATGAGCAGTTCTTC. Protein: CSVDRGDYNEQFF. This rearrangement joins TRBV29-1 to TRBJ2-1, with 9 bases aligning to TRBD1. The CDR3 runs to 13 residues. After removal of 6 bases from V and 4 bases from J, the junction contained 4 bases not matched to a gene. Germline V gene lookup returns CDR1 SQVTM and CDR2 ANQGSEA.

This clonotype was picked up a small number of times. The rearrangement uses TRBV11-1 and TRBJ2-2; D unresolved. CDR1 SGHAT and CDR2 FQDESV come from the germline V gene (reference sequence). Deletions cut 4 bases from V and 0 bases from J, with 21 bases between. CDR3 length equals 19 residues. The CDR3 reads CASSSLLQAPFANTGELFF. For the CDR3, the DNA is TGTGCCAGCAGCTCACTACTCCAGGCCCCTTTTGCGAACACCGGGGAGCTGTTTTTT.

This chain joins TRBV28 and TRBJ2-1; no definite D call. In germline, CDR1 is MDHEN, CDR2 SYDVKM. Trimming shortened V by 3 bases and J by 8 bases, and 8 bases separated the two germline ends. This CDR3 has 12 amino acids. CDR3 DNA: TGTGCCAGCAGTTTTTGGGTTTATGAGCAGTTCTTC. Amino acid sequence: CASSFWVYEQFF.

This clonotype was seen more than once but under ten times. The V call is TRBV28, the J call TRBJ2-7, with 7 bases lining up with TRBD1. This CDR3 is 14 amino acids long. Germline trimming cut 3 bases from V and 6 bases from J; bases unmatched to any gene: 8. Germline V lookup: CDR1 MDHEN, CDR2 SYDVKM. CDR3 sequence: CASSFGDRAFEQYF. CDR3 DNA sequence: TGTGCCAGCAGTTTCGGAGACAGGGCCTTCGAGCAGTACTTC.

This clonotype was counted only a few times. V usage is TRBV27 and J usage is TRBJ1-2; D is perhaps TRBD1 (5 bases). The CDR3 spans 16 residues. CDR1 MNHEY and CDR2 SMNVEV come from the germline V gene (reference sequence). Trimming removed 0 bases at V and 6 bases at J, with 17 bases between. CDR3 loop: CASSLSGSGGLDGYTF. The CDR3 nucleotides are TGTGCCAGCAGTTTATCGGGCTCGGGGGGTCTCGATGGCTACACCTTC.

The sample holds many counts of this clonotype. The chain links TRBV20-1 to TRBJ1-3; D not resolved. This CDR3 has 13 amino acids. Germline values: CDR1 DFQATT, CDR2 SNEGSKA (reference sequence). V lost 6 bases and J lost 0, with 9 bases in between. CDR3 nucleotides: TGCAGTGCCCCGGGCGTCTCTGGAAACACCATATATTTT. It encodes CSAPGVSGNTIYF.

This clonotype came up a few times. This rearrangement joins TRBV10-3 to TRBJ1-1; 9 positions agree with TRBD1. Germline V gene sequence: CDR1 ENHRY, CDR2 SYGVKD. The CDR3 extends over 16 amino acids. Germline trimming cut 2 bases from V and 9 bases from J; bases unmatched to any gene: 13. CDR3 sequence (DNA): TGTGCCATCAGTGAGCCCAACGAAACAGGGGGCGCGAAAGCTTTCTTT. Encoded protein: CAISEPNETGGAKAFF.

The rearrangement links TRBV11-2 to TRBJ1-1; D is uncertain. CDR3 size: 13 residues. Between the trimmed V and J ends, which lost 4 bases and 3 bases, there was a span of 9 bases. The V gene's germline CDR1 is SGHAT and CDR2 FQNNGV. CDR3 sequence reads: CASSSNRDTEAFF. CDR3 coding DNA: TGTGCCAGCAGCTCGAATAGGGACACTGAAGCTTTCTTT.

This clonotype was detected only a few times. The rearrangement links TRBV27 to TRBJ1-5; 10 positions agree with TRBD1. The CDR3 is 15 amino acids. Germline assignment: CDR1 MNHEY and CDR2 SMNVEV (reference sequence). V shed 4 bases, J shed 2 bases, and the junction held 2 bases outside the gene matches. The CDR3: CASSSGTGGNQPQHF. CDR3 DNA: TGTGCCAGCAGTTCGGGGACAGGGGGCAATCAGCCCCAGCATTTT.

This clonotype was detected only a few times. V is TRBV6-1 and J is TRBJ1-2; D gene uncertain. The CDR3 covers 12 residues. CDR1 is MNHNS, CDR2 SASEGT, per germline. Deletions cut 7 bases from V and 2 bases from J, with 8 bases between. The DNA for the CDR3 is TGTGCCAGCACGGCAACAAACTATGGCTACACCTTC. It encodes CASTATNYGYTF.

This clonotype was seen many times. This chain connects TRBV4-3 to TRBJ2-1, with 10 bases matching TRBD2. CDR1 is LGHNA, CDR2 YSLEER, per germline. The CDR3 extends over 17 amino acids. V was pared by 0 bases and J by 6 bases, with 8 bases of the junction left unmatched. The CDR3, as DNA: TGCGCCAGCAGCCAAGAAATGCCTAGCGGGAGTATCAATGAGCAGTTCTTC. It yields the protein CASSQEMPSGSINEQFF.

The chain has TRBV30 and TRBJ1-1; D not certain. V gave up 0 bases and J gave up 1 base, with 9 bases separating them. The CDR3 is 14 residues long. Per the germline V gene, CDR1 is GTSNPN and CDR2 is SVGIG (reference sequence). CDR3 amino acids: CAWSVGIQNTEAFF. Written as DNA, the CDR3 is TGTGCCTGGAGTGTAGGGATCCAGAACACTGAAGCTTTCTTT. The full variable domain, completed using reference TRBV30 and TRBJ1-1, is SQTIHQWPATLVQPVGSPLSLECTVEGTSNPNLYWYRQAAGRGLQLLFYSVGIGQISSEVPQNLSASRPQDRQFILSSKKLLLSDSGFYLCAWSVGIQNTEAFFGQGTRLTVV.

The V and J genes are TRBV19 and TRBJ2-1; 7 nucleotides match TRBD2. This CDR3 is built from 13 residues. Germline CDR1 LNHDA, CDR2 SQIVND (reference sequence). The V gene end was trimmed by 5 bases and the J gene end by 8 bases; junction bases not matched to a gene: 6. As DNA, the CDR3 is TGTGCCAGTAGTCTTGTGGCGGGGGATGAGCAGTTCTTC. This encodes CASSLVAGDEQFF.

The chain uses TRBV6-2 or TRBV6-3 and TRBJ1-1; D gene unclear. With 2 bases removed from V and 3 bases from J, the gap between germline ends came to 10 bases. Germline CDR1 is MNHEY and CDR2 is SVGEGT. The CDR3 runs 14 residues. In nucleotides, the CDR3 is TGTGCCAGCAGTTACCCCAACCGCTACACTGAAGCTTTCTTT. This encodes CASSYPNRYTEAFF.

This clonotype was counted between two and nine times. The rearrangement uses TRBV6-1 and TRBJ2-1; weak D call: TRBD2 (6 bases). The CDR3 loop spans 15 amino acids. The ends were cut back, 3 bases at V and 0 bases at J, with 9 bases in the middle. Looked up from germline, CDR1 is MNHNS and CDR2 is SASEGT. The CDR3 DNA reads as TGTGCCAGCAGTGAGATGGGGGGCTCCTACAATGAGCAGTTCTTC. Translating gives CASSEMGGSYNEQFF.

This clonotype turned up a few times. For the CDR3, the DNA is TGTGCCAGCAGCATCCCTTCTAGGAGGGCAACGGTTACGCAGTATTTT. Its translation is CASSIPSRRATVTQYF. The rearrangement uses TRBV11-2 and TRBJ2-3; TRBD2 might be the D (6 bases). V was cut by 5 bases and J by 8 bases, with 23 bases left in between. The CDR3 length is 16 residues. Germline V lookup: CDR1 SGHAT, CDR2 FQNNGV.

In this sample, this clonotype turned up a few times. The chain combines TRBV7-2 with TRBJ2-6; perhaps TRBD1 as D (5 bases). Germline assignment: CDR1 SGHTA and CDR2 FQGNSA. The V and J ends lost 5 bases and 4 bases respectively, with 15 bases between them. The CDR3 covers 16 residues. The CDR3 sequence: CASSQQGLSGANVLTF. CDR3 DNA: TGTGCCAGCAGCCAGCAGGGTTTGTCCGGGGCCAACGTCCTGACTTTC.